A single sample gave rise to the 6 T cell receptor beta chains below, sequenced in a study of blood T cell repertoires in COVID-19. The table came from immunoSEQ multiplex PCR; TCRdb's copy has only in-frame clones and leaves some out. There are hundreds of thousands of clones in the sample; roughly 87% occur only once, and approximately 2.8% lies in the top ten. The sequencing sample was made of PBMCs or T cells enriched from blood (not recorded which). The receptors were gathered from a woman in her 30s with acute COVID-19.

This clone was seen once. The chain has TRBV30 and TRBJ1-1; D is uncertain. The V and J ends lost 4 bases and 0 bases respectively, with 9 bases between them. The CDR3 totals 13 residues. Germline V gives CDR1 GTSNPN, CDR2 SVGIG (reference sequence). The CDR3 nucleotides are TGTGCCTGGAAGAGTAGTCTGAACACTGAAGCTTTCTTT. Translating it yields CAWKSSLNTEAFF.

The chain carries TRBV6-1 and TRBJ1-4; TRBD1 might be the D (6 bases). Germline CDR1 and CDR2: MNHNS and SASEGT. Trimming removed 6 bases at V and 7 bases at J, with 18 bases between. The CDR3 totals 15 residues. CDR3 bases: TGTGCCAGCAGACGACCCTCGGACAGAAGTGAAAAACTGTTTTTT. Translating it yields CASRRPSDRSEKLFF.

CDR3 residues: CASSNHPASGEKLFF. The CDR3 DNA reads TGTGCCAGCAGTAACCACCCGGCTAGTGGGGAAAAACTGTTTTTT. V usage is TRBV6-5 and J usage is TRBJ1-4; D unresolved. Germline CDR1 and CDR2: MNHEY and SVGAGI. The CDR3 sequence is 15 residues long. V was clipped by 5 bases and J by 8 bases, with 18 bases between them.

The rearrangement joins TRBV15 to TRBJ1-5; D gene unclear. V lost 0 bases, J lost 7 bases, and 16 bases lay in between. The V gene's germline CDR1 is LNHNV and CDR2 YYDKDF (reference sequence). CDR3 length equals 16 residues. CDR3 sequence reads: CATSRDTSLGRQPQHF. The CDR3 nucleotides are TGTGCCACCAGCAGAGATACCAGCCTAGGTCGCCAGCCCCAGCATTTT. The full variable domain, with the rest looked up from reference TRBV15 and TRBJ1-5, is DAMVIQNPRYQVTQFGKPVTLSCSQTLNHNVMYWYQQKSSQAPKLLFHYYDKDFNNEADTPDNFQSRRPNTSFCFLDIRSPGLGDTAMYLCATSRDTSLGRQPQHFGDGTRLSIL.

The genes are TRBV18 and TRBJ1-1; 9 nucleotides align to TRBD1. The CDR3 has 16 residues. The J segment lost 3 bases and the V segment lost 0 bases, leaving 5 bases of the junction unmatched. Per the germline V gene, CDR1 is KGHSH and CDR2 is LQKENI. The CDR3 spells CASSPPNRDRDTEAFF. In DNA form, the CDR3 reads TGTGCCAGCTCACCACCGAACCGGGACAGGGACACTGAAGCTTTCTTT. Complete variable domain (other parts from reference TRBV18 and TRBJ1-1): NAGVMQNPRHLVRRRGQEARLRCSPMKGHSHVYWYRQLPEEGLKFMVYLQKENIIDESGMPKERFSAEFPKEGPSILRIQQVVRGDSAAYFCASSPPNRDRDTEAFFGQGTRLTVV.

This rearrangement joins TRBV7-9 to TRBJ2-5; weak D call: TRBD2 (5 bases). Germline CDR1 SEHNR, CDR2 FQNEAQ (reference sequence). V lost 4 bases and J 1 base, leaving 19 bases between the germline ends. CDR3 length equals 17 residues. CDR3 region: CASSSFRETIAQETQYF. The CDR3 nucleotides are TGTGCCAGCAGCTCCTTTCGAGAGACTATAGCCCAAGAGACCCAGTACTTC.